Shown below are 15 T cell receptor beta chains from a single sample sequenced in a study of CD8+CD57+ T cells in acquired aplastic anemia. The patients chosen for sequencing had shown expansion of CD8+CD57+ cells (detected by flow cytometry). Genomic DNA was employed as the template in profiling TCR beta VDJ and CDR3. Using its own MiXCR run on the reads, TCRdb lists one record per CDR3 protein. The sample records approximately 300,000 distinct CDR3 sequences, 45% to 65% being singletons. The sequenced sample consisted of sorted CD4+, CD8+, or CD8+CD57+ T cells (not recorded which) from PBMCs. These receptor sequences come from a human donor with aplastic anemia.

This clonotype was detected only once. The rearrangement joins TRBV7-8 to TRBJ1-2; TRBD1 might be the D (6 bases). The CDR3 has 15 residues. Germline CDR1 is SGHVS and CDR2 is FQNEAQ. Trimming took off 3 bases at V and 2 bases at J, with 13 bases between the two ends. The CDR3 loop reads CASSFYREGNYGYTF. CDR3 bases: TGTGCCAGCAGCTTTTACAGGGAGGGAAACTATGGCTACACCTTC.

V and J are TRBV19 and TRBJ1-2; TRBD1 matches at 8 bases. J lost 8 bases, V lost 0 bases, and 8 bases had no gene match. CDR1 is LNHDA, CDR2 SQIVND, per germline (reference sequence). CDR3 size: 15 residues. CDR3 amino acids: CASSIDDRGRQGYTF. The CDR3 DNA follows: TGTGCCAGTAGTATAGATGACAGGGGACGTCAAGGCTACACCTTC.

The V and J genes are TRBV15 and TRBJ2-7, with D maybe TRBD2 (6 bases). This CDR3 has 13 residues. Germline CDR1 is LNHNV and CDR2 is YYDKDF (reference sequence). V lost 5 bases and J lost 7, with 15 bases in between. The CDR3 DNA is TGTGCCACCAGCGGTGACATGGGGAGGGAGCAGTACTTC. This gives the protein CATSGDMGREQYF.

This clonotype was counted ten times or more. This chain joins TRBV12-3 or TRBV12-4 and TRBJ2-3; D may be TRBD1 or TRBD2 (5 bases each). The CDR3 is 15 amino acids. With 6 bases removed from V and 1 base from J, the gap between germline ends came to 14 bases. The chain's CDR3 is CASRSEGRGTDTQYF. The CDR3 nucleotides are TGTGCCAGCAGATCCGAGGGGCGAGGCACAGATACGCAGTATTTT.

This clonotype was recorded at least ten times. This chain joins TRBV24-1 and TRBJ2-1; 11 bases match TRBD2. J gave up 4 bases and V 2 bases, and 6 bases lay outside the gene matches. The CDR3 length is 17 residues. Germline CDR1 reads KGHDR; CDR2 reads SFDVKD. The CDR3 nucleotides read TGTGCCACCAGTGATTACTTGACTAGCGGGAAATACAATGAGCAGTTCTTC. Protein product: CATSDYLTSGKYNEQFF.

Details on this clonotype: One end of the junction is discordant with germline, which a read error may explain. The genes are TRBV11-1 and TRBJ1-1, with D unclear. The CDR3 is 15 residues long. Looked up from germline, CDR1 is SGHAT and CDR2 is FQDESV (reference sequence). CDR3 loop: CASSPTGIEGTGAFF. In nucleotides, the CDR3 is TGTGCCAGCAGCCCTACCGGCATAGAAGGCACTGGAGCTTTCTTT.

The chain joins TRBV6-5 to TRBJ1-1, with a tentative D call TRBD1 (6 bases). V was cut by 6 bases and J by 10 bases, with 18 bases left in between. CDR3 length: 13 residues. CDR1 MNHEY and CDR2 SVGAGI come from the germline V gene. In nucleotides, the CDR3 is TGTGCCAGCAGCGGGGGCGCGGCAAAGGTAGCTTTCTTT. It codes for CASSGGAAKVAFF.

This clonotype appeared once. The J gene is TRBJ1-1, the V gene TRBV7-9; 7 bases agree with TRBD1. V shed 3 bases and J 6 bases; nucleotides not matched to a gene: 4. The germline V gene encodes CDR1 SEHNR and CDR2 FQNEAQ (reference sequence). The CDR3 consists of 13 residues. CDR3 in amino acids: CASSLTGRAEAFF. The DNA for the CDR3 is TGTGCCAGCAGCTTGACAGGGAGAGCTGAAGCTTTCTTT.

This clonotype was recorded at least ten times. This chain connects TRBV27 to TRBJ1-2; D unresolved. This CDR3 comprises 16 residues. The ends were cut back, 1 base at V and 0 bases at J, with 12 bases in the middle. Germline V gene lookup returns CDR1 MNHEY and CDR2 SMNVEV (reference sequence). Here the CDR3 DNA reads TGTGCCAGCAGTTTATACGGTACGGCCTCTAACTATGGCTACACCTTC. Its translation is CASSLYGTASNYGYTF.

The rearrangement uses TRBV6-5 and TRBJ2-1; TRBD2 matches 7 bases. Germline CDR1 is MNHEY and CDR2 is SVGAGI. This CDR3 region has 17 residues. Trimming took 6 bases from V and 1 from J; bases not matched to a gene: 12. The CDR3 reads CASSVDWVAGSYNEQFF. CDR3 DNA: TGTGCCAGCAGCGTAGATTGGGTAGCGGGTTCCTACAATGAGCAGTTCTTC.

Points on this clonotype: A much larger clone lies a single base off, so this may be a read error. The chain combines TRBV3-1 with TRBJ1-3; D is unclear. The V gene lost 3 bases and the J gene lost 9 bases, with 6 bases spanning the gap. CDR1 is LGHDT and CDR2 is YNNKEL in the germline V gene (reference sequence). This CDR3 has 11 residues. The CDR3 nucleotides read TGTGCCAGCAGCCAGGTGAGCACCATATATTTT. Amino acids: CASSQVSTIYF.

The chain uses TRBV20-1 and TRBJ2-7, with D possibly TRBD2 on 5 matching bases. The CDR3 contains 13 residues. In germline, CDR1 is DFQATT, CDR2 SNEGSKA (reference sequence). V was pared by 5 bases and J by 5 bases, with 16 bases between. The CDR3 region is CSASQRRENEQYF. The CDR3 nucleotides are TGCAGTGCTTCTCAACGCCGGGAAAACGAGCAGTACTTC.

With respect to this clonotype: At one boundary the junction diverges from the germline segment, which might be a read error. The chain employs TRBV5-1 and TRBJ2-7, with D perhaps matching TRBD2 (6 bases). This CDR3 region has 14 residues. The V gene's germline CDR1 is SGHRS and CDR2 YFSETQ. The CDR3: CASSLAGGITEPYF. CDR3 sequence (DNA): TGCGCCAGCAGCTTGGCAGGAGGGATCACCGAGCCGTACTTC.

Notes on this clonotype: A read error is likely, as this CDR3 ends without the conserved phenylalanine or tryptophan. The chain carries TRBV7-9 and TRBJ2-7; a weak D match, TRBD1 (5 bases). The germline V gene encodes CDR1 SEHNR and CDR2 FQNEAQ (reference sequence). The length of the CDR3 is 14 residues. V shed 0 bases and J shed 5 bases, with 11 bases lying between them. CDR3 loop: CASSLALGRDEQYL. CDR3 coding DNA: TGTGCCAGCAGCTTAGCGTTGGGCAGGGACGAGCAGTACCTC.

The chain employs TRBV6-5 and TRBJ2-5; D gene uncertain. The CDR3 has 13 residues. Trimming pared 2 bases from V and 3 bases from J, leaving 7 bases between. In germline, CDR1 is MNHEY, CDR2 SVGAGI. DNA for the CDR3: TGTGCCAGCAGTTACAGGGTGAAAGAGACCCAGTACTTC. It translates to CASSYRVKETQYF.